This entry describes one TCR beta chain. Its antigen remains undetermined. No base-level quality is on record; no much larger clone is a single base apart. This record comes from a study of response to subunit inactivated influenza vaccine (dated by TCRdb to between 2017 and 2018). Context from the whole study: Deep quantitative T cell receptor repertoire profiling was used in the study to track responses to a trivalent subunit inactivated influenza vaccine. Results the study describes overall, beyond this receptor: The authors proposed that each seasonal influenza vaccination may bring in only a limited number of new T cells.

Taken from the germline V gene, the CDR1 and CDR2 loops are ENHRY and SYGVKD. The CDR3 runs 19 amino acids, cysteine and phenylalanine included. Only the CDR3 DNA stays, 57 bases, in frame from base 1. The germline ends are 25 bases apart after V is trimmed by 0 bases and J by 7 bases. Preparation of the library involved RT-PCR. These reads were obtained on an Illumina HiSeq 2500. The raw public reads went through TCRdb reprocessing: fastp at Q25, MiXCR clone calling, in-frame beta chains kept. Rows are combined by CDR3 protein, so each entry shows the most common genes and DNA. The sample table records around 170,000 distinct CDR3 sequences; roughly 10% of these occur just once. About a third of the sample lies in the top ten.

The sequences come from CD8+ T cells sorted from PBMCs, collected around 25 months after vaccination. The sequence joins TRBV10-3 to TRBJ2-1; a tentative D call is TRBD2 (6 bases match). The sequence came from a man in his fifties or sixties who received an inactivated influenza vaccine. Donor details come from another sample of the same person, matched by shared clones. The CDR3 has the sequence CAISESVLGGLGFENEQFF. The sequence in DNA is TGTGCCATCAGTGAGTCTGTACTTGGAGGGTTGGGGTTTGAAAATGAGCAGTTCTTC.